The clone carrying this TCR beta chain has a count of ten or more. Antigen specificity is unknown. CDR3 length: 11 amino acids. Germline V gives CDR1 SQVTM, CDR2 ANQGSEA. With 5 bases removed from V and 1 base from J, the gap between germline ends came to 5 bases. The sample is drawn from a study of early T cells in non-severe SARS-CoV-2 infection. Whole-study context: Bulk RNA from unsorted whole blood was sequenced; chains were unpaired.

Notes on the study in general: Lookups in VDJdb leaned toward anti-spike CD8 responses and missed private and CD4 specificities.

Researchers attached unique molecular identifiers to individual cDNA molecules. TCRdb reprocessed the 5' RACE reads with MiXCR, giving one entry per CDR3 protein. The table records fewer than 30,000 distinct CDR3 sequences, roughly 4.2% of them present only once. This chain joins TRBV29-1 and TRBJ1-1; no definite D call. The material sequenced was whole blood. This clonotype was obtained from an adult who was a healthcare worker with PCR-confirmed SARS-CoV-2 infection or an uninfected control (not recorded which). CDR3 residues: CSVRWNTEAFF. CDR3 DNA sequence: TGCAGCGTTCGATGGAACACTGAAGCTTTCTTT. Complete variable domain (other parts from reference TRBV29-1 and TRBJ1-1): SAVISQKPSRDICQRGTSLTIQCQVDSQVTMMFWYRQQPGQSLTLIATANQGSEATYESGFVIDKFPISRPNLTFSTLTVSNMSPEDSSIYLCSVRWNTEAFFGQGTRLTVV.